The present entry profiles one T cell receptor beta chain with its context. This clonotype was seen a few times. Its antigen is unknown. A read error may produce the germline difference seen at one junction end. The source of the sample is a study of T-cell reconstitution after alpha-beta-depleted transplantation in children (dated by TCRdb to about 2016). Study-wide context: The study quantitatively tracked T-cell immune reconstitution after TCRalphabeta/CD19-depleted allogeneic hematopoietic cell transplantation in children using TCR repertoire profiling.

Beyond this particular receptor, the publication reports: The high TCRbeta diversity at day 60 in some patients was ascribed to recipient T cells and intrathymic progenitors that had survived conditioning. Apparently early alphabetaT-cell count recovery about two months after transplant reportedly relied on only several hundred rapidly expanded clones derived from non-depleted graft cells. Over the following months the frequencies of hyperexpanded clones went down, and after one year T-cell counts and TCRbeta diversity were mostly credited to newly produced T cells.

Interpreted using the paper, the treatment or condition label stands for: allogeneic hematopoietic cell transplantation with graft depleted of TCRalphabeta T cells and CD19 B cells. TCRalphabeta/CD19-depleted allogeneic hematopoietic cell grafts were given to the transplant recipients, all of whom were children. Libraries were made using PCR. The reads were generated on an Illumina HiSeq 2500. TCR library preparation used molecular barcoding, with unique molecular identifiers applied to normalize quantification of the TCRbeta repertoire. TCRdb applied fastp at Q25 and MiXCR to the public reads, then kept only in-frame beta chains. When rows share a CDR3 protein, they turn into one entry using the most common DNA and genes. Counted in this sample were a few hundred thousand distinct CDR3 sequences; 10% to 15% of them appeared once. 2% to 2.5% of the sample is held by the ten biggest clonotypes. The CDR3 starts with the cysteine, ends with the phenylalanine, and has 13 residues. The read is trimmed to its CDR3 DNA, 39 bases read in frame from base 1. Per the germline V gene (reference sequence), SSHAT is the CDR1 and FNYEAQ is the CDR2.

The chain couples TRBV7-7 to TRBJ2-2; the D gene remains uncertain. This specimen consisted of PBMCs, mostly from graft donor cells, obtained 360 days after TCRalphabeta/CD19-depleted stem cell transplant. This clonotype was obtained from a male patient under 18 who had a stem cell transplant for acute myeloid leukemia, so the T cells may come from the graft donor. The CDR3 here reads CASSLELTGELFF. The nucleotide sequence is TGTGCTAGCAGCTTAGAACTCACCGGGGAGCTGTTTTTT.